This T cell receptor (beta chain) originates from a study of blood T cell repertoires in COVID-19. Turning to the study itself: The study drew acute and convalescent COVID-19 samples from the United States, Italy and Spain. The analysed material was cDNA or gDNA that came from T cells, B-cell-depleted T cells, or PBMCs.

In the authors' methods: Nucleated cell number was recorded as an estimate derived from reference gene primer amplification. Data came from immunoSEQ multiplex PCR; TCRdb stores just in-frame clones and leaves some out. Clone size and V and J calls were adopted from that table, with D and trimming inferred from the DNA. The data contain some 200,000 clones, 70% to 85% of them seen just once; the ten biggest clones take up approximately 6.9%. Points on this clone: Other DNA sequences in the same sample also yield this CDR3.

After removal of 4 bases from V and 5 bases from J, the junction contained 4 bases not matched to a gene. The CDR3 has 13 residues. Germline CDR1 is MNHEY and CDR2 is SVGAGI. This receptor was taken from a human donor with acute or convalescent COVID-19. The donor label of this sample is uncertain. The chain employs TRBV6-5 and TRBJ1-2, with 7 positions matching TRBD1. The specimen sequenced was peripheral blood. CDR3: CASSSRDSYGYTF. The DNA of the CDR3 is TGTGCCAGCAGTTCGAGGGACAGTTATGGCTACACCTTC.